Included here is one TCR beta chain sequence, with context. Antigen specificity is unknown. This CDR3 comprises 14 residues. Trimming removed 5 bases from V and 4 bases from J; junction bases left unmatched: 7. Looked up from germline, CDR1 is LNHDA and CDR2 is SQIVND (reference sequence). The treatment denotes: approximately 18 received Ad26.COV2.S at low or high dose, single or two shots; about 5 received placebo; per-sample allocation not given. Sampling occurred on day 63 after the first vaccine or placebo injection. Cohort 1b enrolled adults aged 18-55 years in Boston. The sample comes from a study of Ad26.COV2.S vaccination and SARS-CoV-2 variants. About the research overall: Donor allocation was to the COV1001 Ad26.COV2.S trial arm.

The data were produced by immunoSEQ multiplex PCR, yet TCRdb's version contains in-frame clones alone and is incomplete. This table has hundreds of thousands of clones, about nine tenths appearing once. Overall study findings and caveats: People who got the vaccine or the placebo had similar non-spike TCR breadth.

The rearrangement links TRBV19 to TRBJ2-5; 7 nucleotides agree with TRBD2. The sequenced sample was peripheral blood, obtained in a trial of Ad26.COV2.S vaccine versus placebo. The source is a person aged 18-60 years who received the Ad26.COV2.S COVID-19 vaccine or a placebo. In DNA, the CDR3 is TGTGCCAGTAGTCCCGGTTGGGGGGGAGAGACCCAGTACTTC. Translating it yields CASSPGWGGETQYF.